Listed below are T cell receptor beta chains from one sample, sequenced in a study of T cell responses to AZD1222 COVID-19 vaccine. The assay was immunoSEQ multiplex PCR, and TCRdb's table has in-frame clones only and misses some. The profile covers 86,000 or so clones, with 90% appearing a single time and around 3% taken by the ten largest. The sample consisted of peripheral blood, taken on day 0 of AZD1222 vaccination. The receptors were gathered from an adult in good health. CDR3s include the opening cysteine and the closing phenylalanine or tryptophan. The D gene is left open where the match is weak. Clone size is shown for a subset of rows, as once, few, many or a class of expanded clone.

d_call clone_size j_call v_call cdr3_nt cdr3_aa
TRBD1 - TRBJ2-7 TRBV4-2 TGTGCCAGCAGCTTCGGGACAGGGGGGACCTACGAGCAGTACTTC CASSFGTGGTYEQYF
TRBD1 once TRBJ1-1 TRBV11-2 TGTGCCAGCAGCTTAGCCGGACAGGGTAGGACTGAAGCTTTCTTT CASSLAGQGRTEAFF
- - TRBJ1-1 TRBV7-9 TGTGCCAGCAGCTTATATCAGGGTTCGAACACTGAAGCTTTCTTT CASSLYQGSNTEAFF
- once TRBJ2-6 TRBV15 TGTGCCACCAGCAGAGGTGAGGTGCGAGGGGCCAACGTCCTGACTTTC CATSRGEVRGANVLTF
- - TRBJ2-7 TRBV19 TGTGCCAGTAGTATAGATACGGACGGACCGACCTCCTACGAGCAGTACTTC CASSIDTDGPTSYEQYF
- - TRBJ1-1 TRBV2 TGTGCCAGCATCGGGGAGTTGGGCACTGAAGCTTTCTTT CASIGELGTEAFF
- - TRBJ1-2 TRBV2 TGTGCCAGCAGCCTACAAACTCAAACCAAATATGGCTACACCTTC CASSLQTQTKYGYTF
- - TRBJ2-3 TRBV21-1 TGTGCCAGCAGCACACCAAAACTAGCGGTTGGGCCAGATACGCAGTATTTT CASSTPKLAVGPDTQYF
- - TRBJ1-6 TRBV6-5 TGTGCCAGCAGTTACTCGAACAGCTATAATTCACCCCTCCACTTT CASSYSNSYNSPLHF
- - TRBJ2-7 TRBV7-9 TGTGCCAGCAGCACGGGGGCCGACGAGCAGTACTTC CASSTGADEQYF
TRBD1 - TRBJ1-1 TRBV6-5 TGTGCCAGCACAAGGGGACAGGGGTTCGCTTTCTTT CASTRGQGFAFF
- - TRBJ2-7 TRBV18 TGTGCCAGCTCACAAGAACCGGGACGGAGCTACGAGCAGTACTTC CASSQEPGRSYEQYF
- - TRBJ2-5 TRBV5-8 TGTGCCAGCAGCCCCGGGCATATACAAGAGACCCAGTACTTC CASSPGHIQETQYF
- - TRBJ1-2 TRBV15 TGTGCCACCAGCAGAGACCCGGGGCGCGCGGGCTACACCTTC CATSRDPGRAGYTF
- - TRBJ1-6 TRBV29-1 TGCAGCGTTTACCCTCTTACTGTCGCGCCGGATAATTCACCCCTCCACTTT CSVYPLTVAPDNSPLHF
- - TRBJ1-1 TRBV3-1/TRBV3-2 TGTGCCAGCAGCCCCCGGGACCTGAACACTGAAGCTTTCTTT CASSPRDLNTEAFF
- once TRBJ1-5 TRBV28 TGTGCCAGCAGGCGCCGCGGGGGGGCTGGTAGTCAGCCCCAGCATTTT CASRRRGGAGSQPQHF
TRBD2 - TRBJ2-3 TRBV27 TGTGCCAGCAGGATCCAACTAGCGGGAGTGGCAGATACGCAGTATTTT CASRIQLAGVADTQYF
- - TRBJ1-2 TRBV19 TGTGCCAGCCATTTCCAGAGTAACTATGGCTACACCTTC CASHFQSNYGYTF
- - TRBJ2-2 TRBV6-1 TGTGCCAGCAGTGGACTGACAGGAGCTAACACCGGGGAGCTGTTTTTT CASSGLTGANTGELFF
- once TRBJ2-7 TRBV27 TGTGCCAGCAGTACGACAGGCCTCTCCTACGAGCAGTACTTC CASSTTGLSYEQYF
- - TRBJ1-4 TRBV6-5 TGTGCCAGCAGCACTACGGGGGCAACTAATGAAAAACTGTTTTTT CASSTTGATNEKLFF
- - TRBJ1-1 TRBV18 TGTGCCAGCTCATTAGGGGCAGGGACTGAAGCTTTCTTT CASSLGAGTEAFF
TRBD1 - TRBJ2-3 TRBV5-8 TGTGCCAGCAGCCATCGACAGGGATTTAGCACAGATACGCAGTATTTT CASSHRQGFSTDTQYF
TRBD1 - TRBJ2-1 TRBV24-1 TGTGCCACCAGTGATAGATCCGGGACAGGGTCCCACAATGAGCAGTTCTTC CATSDRSGTGSHNEQFF
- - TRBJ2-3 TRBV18 TGTGCCAGCTCACCCCGATTCGGGAGCGGGGATACGCAGTATTTT CASSPRFGSGDTQYF
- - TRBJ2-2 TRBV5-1 TGCGCCAGCAGGGGGACGGAAAGACCGATCGGGGAGCTGTTTTTT CASRGTERPIGELFF
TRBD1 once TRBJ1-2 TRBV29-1 TGCAGCGTGGGACAGGCGCCTAACTATGGCTACACCTTC CSVGQAPNYGYTF
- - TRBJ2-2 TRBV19 TGTGCCAGTAGCCGAGGACCCGACCCCGGGGAGCTGTTTTTT CASSRGPDPGELFF
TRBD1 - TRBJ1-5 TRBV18 TGTGCCAGCTCAACGGGACAGACCAATCAGCCCCAGCATTTT CASSTGQTNQPQHF
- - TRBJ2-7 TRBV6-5 TGTGCCAGCAGTTACAGGAGTAGCTGGTCCTACGAGCAGTACTTC CASSYRSSWSYEQYF
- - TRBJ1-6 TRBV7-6 TGTGCCAGCAGCTCCCAGGGACACTTGAATTCACCCCTCCACTTT CASSSQGHLNSPLHF
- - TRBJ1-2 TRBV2 TGTGCCAGCAGTGGCAGTAACTATGGCTACACCTTC CASSGSNYGYTF
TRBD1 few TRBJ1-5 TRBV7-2 TGTGCCAGCAGCCTTCAAGGGGGCTTGGGACAGCCCCAGCATTTT CASSLQGGLGQPQHF
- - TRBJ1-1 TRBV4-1 TGCGCCAGCAGCCAAGATAGGGACATTCGGATGAACACTGAAGCTTTCTTT CASSQDRDIRMNTEAFF
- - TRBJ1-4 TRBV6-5 TGTGCCAGCAGTCGACGAAGACAGGTCGGTGAAAAACTGTTTTTT CASSRRRQVGEKLFF
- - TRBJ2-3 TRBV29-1 TGCAGCGTTGACCTGAGTCGGAGTACAGATACGCAGTATTTT CSVDLSRSTDTQYF
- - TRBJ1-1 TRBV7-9 TGTGCCAGCAGCTTAATCGGACTCATCAGTGAAGCTTTCTTT CASSLIGLISEAFF
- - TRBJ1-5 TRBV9 TGTGCCAGCAGCAGACTGGGGGATAGCAATCAGCCCCAGCATTTT CASSRLGDSNQPQHF
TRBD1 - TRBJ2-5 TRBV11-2 TGTGCCAGCAGCTTCCAGGGGGCTCTGGAGACCCAGTACTTC CASSFQGALETQYF
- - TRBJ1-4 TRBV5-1 TGCGCCAGCAGCGCGACTTGGGGAAATGAAAAACTGTTTTTT CASSATWGNEKLFF